This TCR beta chain appears in the sequencing data of a study of blood T cell repertoires in COVID-19. Study-level background: COVID-19 samples from acute and convalescent phases originated in the United States, Italy and Spain. The cDNA or gDNA used as material had been derived from T cells, B-cell-depleted T cells, or PBMCs.

Authors' analysis steps: Amplified reference gene primers provided the basis for estimating nucleated cell counts. This table comes from immunoSEQ multiplex PCR, and its TCRdb copy is limited to in-frame clones, with some not included. V, J and clone size reflect that table, while D and trimming were determined from the DNA. The sample carries 59,000 or so clones, around 79% recorded once. The clonotype was recovered from a man aged 60 to 75 with acute or convalescent COVID-19. The sequencing sample was made of peripheral blood.

CDR3 in DNA: TGCGCCAGCAGCCAACGACATTGGGACACCGGGGAGCTGTTTTTT. Translated: CASSQRHWDTGELFF. The J gene is TRBJ2-2, the V gene TRBV4-1; no reliable D call. Trimming pared 2 bases from V and 3 bases from J, leaving 10 bases between. Germline V gives CDR1 MGHRA, CDR2 YSYEKL. This CDR3 contains 15 residues.